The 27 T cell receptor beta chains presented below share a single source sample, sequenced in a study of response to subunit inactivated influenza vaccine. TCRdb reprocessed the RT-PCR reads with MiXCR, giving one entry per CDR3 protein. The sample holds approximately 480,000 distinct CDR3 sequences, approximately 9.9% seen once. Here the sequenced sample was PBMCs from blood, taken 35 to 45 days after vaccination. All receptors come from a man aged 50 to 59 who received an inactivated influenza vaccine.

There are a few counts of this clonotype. CDR3 residues: CASSRGGGNEKLFF. The CDR3 DNA reads TGTGCCAGCAGCCGAGGCGGGGGAAATGAAAAACTGTTTTTT. This chain links TRBV7-2 with TRBJ1-4, with a tentative D call TRBD1 (5 bases). CDR1 is SGHTA and CDR2 is FQGNSA in the germline V gene. Trimming stripped 5 bases from V and 5 bases from J, with 12 bases between. The CDR3 length is 14 residues.

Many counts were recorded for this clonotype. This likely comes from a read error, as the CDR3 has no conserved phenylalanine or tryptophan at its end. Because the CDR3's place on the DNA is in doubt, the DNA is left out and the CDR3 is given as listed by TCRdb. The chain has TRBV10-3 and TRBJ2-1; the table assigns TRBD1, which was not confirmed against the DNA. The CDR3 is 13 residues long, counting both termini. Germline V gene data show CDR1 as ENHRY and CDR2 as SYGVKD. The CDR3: CAIRGIPLTAALS.

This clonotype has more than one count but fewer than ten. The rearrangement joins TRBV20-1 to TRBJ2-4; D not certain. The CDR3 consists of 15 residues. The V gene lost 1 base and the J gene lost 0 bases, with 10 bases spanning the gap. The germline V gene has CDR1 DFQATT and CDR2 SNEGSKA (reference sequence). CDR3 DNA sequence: TGCAGTGCTAGAGTCCCCGGAGTAGCCAAAAACATTCAGTACTTC. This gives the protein CSARVPGVAKNIQYF.

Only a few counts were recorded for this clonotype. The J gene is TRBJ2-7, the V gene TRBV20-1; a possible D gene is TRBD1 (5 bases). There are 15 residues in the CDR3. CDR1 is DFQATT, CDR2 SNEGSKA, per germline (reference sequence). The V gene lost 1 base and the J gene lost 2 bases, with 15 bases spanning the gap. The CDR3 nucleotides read TGCAGTGCTAGAGTATCTGACAGATTTACCTACGAGCAGTACTTC. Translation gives CSARVSDRFTYEQYF.

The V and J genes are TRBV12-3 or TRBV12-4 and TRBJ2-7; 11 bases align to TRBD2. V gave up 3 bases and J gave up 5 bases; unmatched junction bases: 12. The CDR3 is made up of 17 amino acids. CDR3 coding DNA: TGTGCCAGCAGTTTGTTAGCGGGAGGGCCCCGATCTCACGAGCAGTACTTC. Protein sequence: CASSLLAGGPRSHEQYF.

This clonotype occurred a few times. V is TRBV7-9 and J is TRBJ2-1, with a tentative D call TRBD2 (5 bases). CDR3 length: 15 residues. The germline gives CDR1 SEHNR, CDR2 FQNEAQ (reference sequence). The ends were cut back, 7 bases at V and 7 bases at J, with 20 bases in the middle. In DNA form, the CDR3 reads TGTGCCAGCAAGGGTGGCCTAGCAGCAAGTAATGAGCAGTTCTTC. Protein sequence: CASKGGLAASNEQFF.

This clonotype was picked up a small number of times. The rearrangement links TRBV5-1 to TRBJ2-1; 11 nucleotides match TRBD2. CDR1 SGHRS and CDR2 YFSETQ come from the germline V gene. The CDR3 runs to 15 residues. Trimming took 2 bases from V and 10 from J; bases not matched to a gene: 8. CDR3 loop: CASSFVTSGATEQFF. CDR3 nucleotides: TGCGCCAGCAGCTTTGTGACTAGCGGGGCCACGGAGCAGTTCTTC.

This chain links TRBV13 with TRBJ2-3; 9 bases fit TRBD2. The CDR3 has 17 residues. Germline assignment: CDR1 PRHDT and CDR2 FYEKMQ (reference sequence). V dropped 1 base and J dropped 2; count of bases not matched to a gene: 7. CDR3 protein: CASSLVSLAGTTDTQYF. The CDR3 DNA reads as TGTGCCAGCAGCTTAGTCAGTCTAGCGGGGACCACAGATACGCAGTATTTT.

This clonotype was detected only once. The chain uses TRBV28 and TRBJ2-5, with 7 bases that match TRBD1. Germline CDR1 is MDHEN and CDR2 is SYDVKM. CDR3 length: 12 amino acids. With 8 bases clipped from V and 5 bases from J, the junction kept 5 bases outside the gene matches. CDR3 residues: CASLQGRETQYF. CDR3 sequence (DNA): TGTGCCAGCCTACAGGGGCGGGAGACCCAGTACTTC.

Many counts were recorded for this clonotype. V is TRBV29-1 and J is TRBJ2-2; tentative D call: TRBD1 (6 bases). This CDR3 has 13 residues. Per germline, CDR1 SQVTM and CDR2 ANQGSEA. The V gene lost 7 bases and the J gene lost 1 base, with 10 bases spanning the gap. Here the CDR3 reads CSGRGGNTGELFF. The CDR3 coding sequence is TGCAGCGGTCGAGGGGGGAACACCGGGGAGCTGTTTTTT.

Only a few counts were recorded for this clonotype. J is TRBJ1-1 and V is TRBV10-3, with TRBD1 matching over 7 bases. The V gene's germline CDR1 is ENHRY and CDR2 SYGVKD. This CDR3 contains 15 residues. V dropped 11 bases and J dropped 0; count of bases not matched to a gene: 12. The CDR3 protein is CAVRYGTDLNTEAFF. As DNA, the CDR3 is TGTGCCGTACGATATGGGACAGATTTGAACACTGAAGCTTTCTTT.

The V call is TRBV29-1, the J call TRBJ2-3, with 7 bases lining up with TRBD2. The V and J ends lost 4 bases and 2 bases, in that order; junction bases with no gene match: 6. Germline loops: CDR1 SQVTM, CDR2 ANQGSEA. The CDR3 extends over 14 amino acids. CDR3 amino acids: CSVGTGGYTDTQYF. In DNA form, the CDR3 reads TGCAGCGTTGGAACGGGAGGCTACACAGATACGCAGTATTTT.

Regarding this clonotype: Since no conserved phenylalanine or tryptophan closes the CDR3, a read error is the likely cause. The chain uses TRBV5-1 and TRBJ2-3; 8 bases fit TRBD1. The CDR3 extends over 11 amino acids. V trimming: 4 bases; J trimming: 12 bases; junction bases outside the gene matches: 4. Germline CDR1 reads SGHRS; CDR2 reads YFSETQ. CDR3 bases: TGCGCCAGCAGCACCGGACAGGGACAGTATCTT. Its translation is CASSTGQGQYL.

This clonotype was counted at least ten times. The DNA of the CDR3 is TGTGCCAGCAGCGTACGACAGGGAGAATACACAGATACGCAGTATTTT. Its protein product is CASSVRQGEYTDTQYF. The chain combines TRBV9 with TRBJ2-3; 7 bases agree with TRBD1. The CDR3 totals 16 residues. J gave up 2 bases and V 1 base, and 7 bases lay outside the gene matches. Germline V gene lookup returns CDR1 SGDLS and CDR2 YYNGEE.

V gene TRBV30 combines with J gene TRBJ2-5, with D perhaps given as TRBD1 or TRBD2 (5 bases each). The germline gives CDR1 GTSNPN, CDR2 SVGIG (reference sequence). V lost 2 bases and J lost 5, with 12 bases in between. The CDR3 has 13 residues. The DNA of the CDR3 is TGTGCCTGGAGTCCGGGACCTTGGGAGACCCAGTACTTC. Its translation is CAWSPGPWETQYF.

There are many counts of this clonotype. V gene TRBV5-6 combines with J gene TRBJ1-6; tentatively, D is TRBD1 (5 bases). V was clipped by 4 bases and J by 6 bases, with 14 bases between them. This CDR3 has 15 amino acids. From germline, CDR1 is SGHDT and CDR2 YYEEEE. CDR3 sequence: CASSEGRTTNSPLHF. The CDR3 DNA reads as TGTGCCAGCAGCGAGGGACGGACTACTAATTCACCCCTCCACTTT.

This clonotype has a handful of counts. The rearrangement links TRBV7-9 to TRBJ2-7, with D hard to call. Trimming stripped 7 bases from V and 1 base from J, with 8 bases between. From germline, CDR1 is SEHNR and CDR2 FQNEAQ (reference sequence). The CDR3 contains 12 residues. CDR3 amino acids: CASTPGSYEQYF. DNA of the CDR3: TGTGCCAGCACCCCCGGGTCCTACGAGCAGTACTTC.

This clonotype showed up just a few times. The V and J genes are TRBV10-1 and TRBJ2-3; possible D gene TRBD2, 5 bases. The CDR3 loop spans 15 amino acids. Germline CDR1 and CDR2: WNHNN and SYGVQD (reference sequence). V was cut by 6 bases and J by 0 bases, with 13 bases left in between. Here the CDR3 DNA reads TGCGCCAGCAGCGAACCCGGGATCAGCACAGATACGCAGTATTTT. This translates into CASSEPGISTDTQYF.

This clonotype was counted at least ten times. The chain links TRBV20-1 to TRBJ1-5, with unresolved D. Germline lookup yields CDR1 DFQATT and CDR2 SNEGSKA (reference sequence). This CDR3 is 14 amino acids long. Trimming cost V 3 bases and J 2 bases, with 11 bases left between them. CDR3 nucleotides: TGCAGTGCTAGGGGAGGAACGGGCAATCAGCCCCAGCATTTT. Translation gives CSARGGTGNQPQHF.

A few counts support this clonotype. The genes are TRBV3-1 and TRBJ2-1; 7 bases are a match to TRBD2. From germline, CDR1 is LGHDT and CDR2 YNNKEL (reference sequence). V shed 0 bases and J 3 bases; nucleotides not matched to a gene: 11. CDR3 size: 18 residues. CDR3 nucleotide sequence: TGTGCCAGCAGCCAAGAGCCCTTTCGTGGGAGGGGCTACAATGAGCAGTTCTTC. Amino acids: CASSQEPFRGRGYNEQFF.

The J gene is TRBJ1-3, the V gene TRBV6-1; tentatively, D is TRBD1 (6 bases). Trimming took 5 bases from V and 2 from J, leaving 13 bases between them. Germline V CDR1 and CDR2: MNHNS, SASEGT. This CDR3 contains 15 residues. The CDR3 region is CASSPSGEAGNTIYF. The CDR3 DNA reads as TGTGCCAGCAGTCCCTCAGGGGAAGCTGGAAACACCATATATTTT.

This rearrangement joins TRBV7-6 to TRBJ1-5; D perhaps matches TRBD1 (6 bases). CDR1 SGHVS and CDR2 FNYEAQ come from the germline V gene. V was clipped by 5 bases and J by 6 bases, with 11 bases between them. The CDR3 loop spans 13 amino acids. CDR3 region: CASSPQGGQPQHF. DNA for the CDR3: TGTGCCAGCAGCCCACAGGGAGGTCAGCCCCAGCATTTT.

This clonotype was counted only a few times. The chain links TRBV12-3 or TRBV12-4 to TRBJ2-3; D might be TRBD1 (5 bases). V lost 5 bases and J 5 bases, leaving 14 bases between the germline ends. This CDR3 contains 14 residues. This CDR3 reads CASSLEVQVDTQYF. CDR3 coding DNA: TGTGCCAGCAGTCTAGAGGTACAGGTAGATACGCAGTATTTT.

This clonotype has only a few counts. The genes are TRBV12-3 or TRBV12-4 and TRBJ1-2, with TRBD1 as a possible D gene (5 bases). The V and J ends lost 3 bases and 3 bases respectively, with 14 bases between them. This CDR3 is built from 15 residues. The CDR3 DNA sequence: TGTGCCAGCAGTTTCGGGTGGGGCGAATACTATGGCTACACCTTC. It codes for CASSFGWGEYYGYTF.

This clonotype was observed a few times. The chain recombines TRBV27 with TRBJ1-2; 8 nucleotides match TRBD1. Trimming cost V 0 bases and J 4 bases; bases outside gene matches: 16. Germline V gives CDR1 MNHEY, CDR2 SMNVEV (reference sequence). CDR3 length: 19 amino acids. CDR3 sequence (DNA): TGTGCCAGCAGTTTATCATCTCGCCAGGGGGCGAGGTTTGGCTATGGCTACACCTTC. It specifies CASSLSSRQGARFGYGYTF.

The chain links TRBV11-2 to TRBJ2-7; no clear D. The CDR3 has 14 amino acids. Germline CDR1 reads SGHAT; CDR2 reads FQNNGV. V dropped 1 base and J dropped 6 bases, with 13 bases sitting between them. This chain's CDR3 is CASSLVAVQPEQYF. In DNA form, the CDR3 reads TGTGCCAGCAGCTTAGTGGCAGTCCAACCCGAGCAGTACTTC.

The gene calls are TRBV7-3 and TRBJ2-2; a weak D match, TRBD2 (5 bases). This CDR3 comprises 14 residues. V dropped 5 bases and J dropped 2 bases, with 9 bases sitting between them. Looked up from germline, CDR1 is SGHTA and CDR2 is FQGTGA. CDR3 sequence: CASSVDYNTGELFF. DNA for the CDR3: TGTGCCAGCAGCGTCGACTACAACACCGGGGAGCTGTTTTTT.